One and the same sample provided the 30 T cell receptor beta chains below, sequenced in a study of OX40 agonist ivuxolimab in advanced cancers. Here immunoSEQ multiplex PCR was the method, and the copy in TCRdb shows in-frame clones only, minus some. The data show nearly 20,000 clones, around 82% seen once. This specimen was CD4+ or CD8+ T cells sorted from blood, taken in a trial of the OX40 agonist ivuxolimab. The receptor set was obtained from an adult with an advanced solid tumor such as melanoma, head and neck, liver or kidney cancer.

The V gene is TRBV18, the J gene TRBJ2-7; tentative D call: TRBD1 (5 bases). The length of the CDR3 is 13 residues. Germline lookup yields CDR1 KGHSH and CDR2 LQKENI. Trimming took off 2 bases at V and 5 bases at J, with 10 bases between the two ends. CDR3 loop: CASSPNRRDEQYF. For the CDR3, the DNA is TGTGCCAGCTCACCAAATCGCAGGGACGAGCAGTACTTC.

The V and J genes are TRBV6-5 and TRBJ1-1; D may be TRBD1 (6 bases). CDR3 size: 15 residues. V lost 2 bases and J 3 bases, leaving 13 bases between the germline ends. Looked up from germline, CDR1 is MNHEY and CDR2 is SVGAGI. CDR3 nucleotide sequence: TGTGCCAGCAGTTACCAAGGGGGGGAGTACACTGAAGCTTTCTTT. This codes for CASSYQGGEYTEAFF.

J is TRBJ1-4 and V is TRBV6-5; D remains unclear. Trimming pared 7 bases from V and 5 bases from J, leaving 14 bases between. CDR3 length equals 14 residues. Germline V gene lookup returns CDR1 MNHEY and CDR2 SVGAGI. As DNA, the CDR3 is TGTGCCAGCACCGACCCAAAGGACAATGAAAAACTGTTTTTT. Translation gives CASTDPKDNEKLFF.

The rearrangement uses TRBV27 and TRBJ1-5; TRBD1 might be the D (5 bases). The CDR3 is 18 residues long. Trimming cost V 1 base and J 0 bases, with 16 bases left between them. From germline, CDR1 is MNHEY and CDR2 SMNVEV (reference sequence). The CDR3 DNA reads as TGTGCCAGCAGTTTATTAGGGGCGTTCGGAATTAGCAATCAGCCCCAGCATTTT. Translating it yields CASSLLGAFGISNQPQHF.

This sequence joins TRBV14 and TRBJ1-2; D remains unclear. CDR1 is SGHDN and CDR2 is FVKESK in the germline V gene. Trimming stripped 2 bases from V and 1 base from J, with 26 bases between. CDR3 length: 20 residues. The CDR3, as DNA: TGTGCCAGCAGCCAATTTTTGCAACCTCCCCAAAGAGAAGATAACTATGGCTACACCTTC. Residues: CASSQFLQPPQREDNYGYTF.

The chain carries TRBV11-2 and TRBJ1-6, with D hard to call. The CDR3 length is 14 residues. Looked up from germline, CDR1 is SGHAT and CDR2 is FQNNGV. V dropped 3 bases and J dropped 3 bases, with 6 bases sitting between them. The DNA for the CDR3 is TGTGCCAGCAGCTTGCCGGTCTATAATTCACCCCTCCACTTT. Translating it yields CASSLPVYNSPLHF. The variable domain in full, with the rest retrieved from reference TRBV11-2 and TRBJ1-6, is EAGVAQSPRYKIIEKRQSVAFWCNPISGHATLYWYQQILGQGPKLLIQFQNNGVVDDSQLPKDRFSAERLKGVDSTLKIQPAKLEDSAVYLCASSLPVYNSPLHFGNGTRLTVT.

The V gene is TRBV9, the J gene TRBJ2-7, with D possibly TRBD1 on 5 matching bases. Trimming took off 4 bases at V and 3 bases at J, with 14 bases between the two ends. Germline V CDR1 and CDR2: SGDLS, YYNGEE. CDR3 length: 14 residues. CDR3 sequence (DNA): TGTGCCAGCAGCCCCGCCGACAGTAGCTACGAGCAGTACTTC. Its protein product is CASSPADSSYEQYF.

This rearrangement joins TRBV28 to TRBJ1-4, with a tentative D call TRBD1 (5 bases). Germline V lookup: CDR1 MDHEN, CDR2 SYDVKM. Trimming cost V 3 bases and J 3 bases, with 14 bases left between them. The CDR3 is 16 residues long. The CDR3 protein is CASSFQGSRANEKLFF. The CDR3 bases are TGTGCCAGCAGTTTCCAGGGAAGCAGGGCTAATGAAAAACTGTTTTTT.

The CDR3, as DNA: TGCAGCGCCCCGAGGGGAACTGAAGCTTTCTTT. Its translation is CSAPRGTEAFF. J is TRBJ1-1 and V is TRBV29-1; possibly TRBD1 for D (5 bases). From germline, CDR1 is SQVTM and CDR2 ANQGSEA. V lost 7 bases and J 5 bases, leaving 11 bases between the germline ends. This CDR3 is built from 11 residues.

As concerns this clone: A junction end diverges from the germline sequence, so it may reflect a read error. The V call is TRBV6-4, the J call TRBJ2-2; D not certain. The CDR3 spans 14 residues. CDR1 is MRHNA, CDR2 SNTAGT, per germline. CDR3 protein: CASSYSSTDGELFF. DNA for the CDR3: TGTGCCAGCAGTTACTCGTCAACCGACGGGGAGCTGTTTTTT.

V and J are TRBV28 and TRBJ2-1, with D tentatively TRBD2 (6 bases). The CDR3 runs to 14 residues. V gave up 9 bases and J gave up 6 bases, with 18 bases separating them. Per the germline V gene, CDR1 is MDHEN and CDR2 is SYDVKM. The CDR3 region is CASESRGGVNEQFF. Written as DNA, the CDR3 is TGTGCCAGTGAGAGCCGGGGAGGCGTCAATGAGCAGTTCTTC.

This chain connects TRBV4-2 to TRBJ1-1, with D hard to call. CDR3 length: 11 amino acids. V was cut by 4 bases and J by 8 bases, with 8 bases left in between. The germline V gene has CDR1 LGHNA and CDR2 YNFKEQ. The CDR3 DNA sequence: TGTGCCAGCAGCCCGAGGGTGGAAGCTTTCTTT. Protein product: CASSPRVEAFF.

The chain combines TRBV27 with TRBJ2-3; D is uncertain. CDR3 length: 12 amino acids. CDR1 and CDR2 from the germline V gene are MNHEY and SMNVEV (reference sequence). V was shortened by 7 bases and J by 6 bases, with 11 bases between the two germline ends. The CDR3 bases are TGTGCCAGCAACACCCCGCCCGATACGCAGTATTTT. Translation: CASNTPPDTQYF.

V usage is TRBV9 and J usage is TRBJ1-3; no clear D. CDR1 SGDLS and CDR2 YYNGEE come from the germline V gene. V dropped 4 bases and J dropped 0 bases, with 14 bases sitting between them. This CDR3 spans 16 amino acids. The CDR3 loop is CASSPPWEGSGNTIYF. The DNA of the CDR3 is TGTGCCAGCAGCCCCCCCTGGGAGGGCTCTGGAAACACCATATATTTT.

V and J are TRBV9 and TRBJ1-3; possible D gene TRBD1, 5 bases. CDR1 and CDR2 (germline): SGDLS, YYNGEE. V was clipped by 2 bases and J by 10 bases, with 10 bases between them. This CDR3 contains 12 residues. CDR3 nucleotides: TGTGCCAGCAGCGTGGGACGAGGGACCATATATTTT. Residues: CASSVGRGTIYF.

This clone was counted between two and nine times. Here the CDR3 reads CASSHSGQGLSYEQYF. CDR3 sequence (DNA): TGTGCCAGCTCACACTCCGGACAGGGTTTGTCCTACGAGCAGTACTTC. J is TRBJ2-7 and V is TRBV18; TRBD1 aligns across 8 bases. The V and J ends lost 4 bases and 1 base, in that order; junction bases with no gene match: 9. Per germline, CDR1 KGHSH and CDR2 LQKENI. The CDR3 sequence is 16 residues long.

The chain combines TRBV19 with TRBJ2-7; TRBD2 is a possible D gene (6 bases). CDR3 length equals 14 residues. Between the trimmed V and J ends, which lost 6 bases and 5 bases, there was a span of 17 bases. CDR1 LNHDA and CDR2 SQIVND come from the germline V gene (reference sequence). The DNA of the CDR3 is TGTGCCAGTAGCCTTACCCCTAGCGCCCACGAGCAGTACTTC. Residues: CASSLTPSAHEQYF.

The V gene is TRBV15, the J gene TRBJ1-1; TRBD1 aligns across 7 bases. The CDR3 has 14 amino acids. Trimming cost V 3 bases and J 2 bases; bases outside gene matches: 3. Per germline, CDR1 LNHNV and CDR2 YYDKDF (reference sequence). CDR3 amino acids: CATSSRGPNTEAFF. The CDR3 DNA is TGTGCCACCAGCAGTAGGGGGCCCAACACTGAAGCTTTCTTT.

V is TRBV9 and J is TRBJ1-6; TRBD1 is a possible D gene (6 bases). The CDR3 totals 14 residues. Per germline, CDR1 SGDLS and CDR2 YYNGEE. V was trimmed by 3 bases and J by 5 bases, leaving 9 bases between them. CDR3 sequence: CASSEGDNNSPLHF. CDR3 DNA sequence: TGTGCCAGCAGCGAGGGGGATAATAATTCACCCCTCCACTTT.

This clone was picked up one time. This chain joins TRBV29-1 and TRBJ2-4; D might be TRBD1 (5 bases). The CDR3 has 11 amino acids. V was clipped by 7 bases and J by 15 bases, with 19 bases between them. The V gene's germline CDR1 is SQVTM and CDR2 ANQGSEA. The CDR3 is CSAEGVGALYF. DNA of the CDR3: TGCAGCGCCGAAGGGGTAGGGGCGCTGTACTTC. The full variable domain, rest sourced from reference TRBV29-1 and TRBJ2-4, is SAVISQKPSRDICQRGTSLTIQCQVDSQVTMMFWYRQQPGQSLTLIATANQGSEATYESGFVIDKFPISRPNLTFSTLTVSNMSPEDSSIYLCSAEGVGALYFGAGTRLSVL.

The chain combines TRBV4-3 with TRBJ2-7; 8 bases are shared with TRBD1. V trimming: 1 base; J trimming: 4 bases; junction bases outside the gene matches: 3. CDR1 and CDR2 (germline): LGHNA, YSLEER. This CDR3 spans 14 amino acids. The CDR3 DNA reads TGCGCCAGCAGCCAAGGGACAGGGAGGTACGAGCAGTACTTC. Amino acid sequence: CASSQGTGRYEQYF.

The V gene is TRBV29-1, the J gene TRBJ2-1; TRBD2 is a possible D gene (7 bases). Between the trimmed V and J ends, which lost 7 bases and 8 bases, there was a span of 18 bases. The CDR3 length is 13 residues. Germline values: CDR1 SQVTM, CDR2 ANQGSEA. CDR3 protein: CSAPAGGRDEQFF. As DNA, the CDR3 is TGCAGCGCCCCCGCCGGGGGGCGCGATGAGCAGTTCTTC.

CDR3: CASSGGQVSPGELFF. DNA of the CDR3: TGTGCCAGCAGCGGGGGACAGGTTAGTCCCGGGGAGCTGTTTTTT. The chain links TRBV2 to TRBJ2-2, with 8 bases that match TRBD1. V lost 6 bases, J lost 6 bases, and 9 bases stayed unmatched. This CDR3 has 15 amino acids. CDR1 SNHLY and CDR2 FYNNEI come from the germline V gene.

The CDR3: CASSQAGLAGIEQYF. In nucleotides, the CDR3 is TGCGCCAGCAGCCAAGCCGGACTAGCGGGAATCGAGCAGTACTTC. This rearrangement joins TRBV4-1 to TRBJ2-7; 12 bases are a match to TRBD2. This CDR3 has 15 residues. V dropped 1 base and J dropped 6; count of bases not matched to a gene: 4. Germline V CDR1 and CDR2: MGHRA, YSYEKL.

In this sample, this clone turned up once. This chain connects TRBV6-4 to TRBJ2-7; the D call may be TRBD1 or TRBD2 (5 bases each). The germline V gene has CDR1 MRHNA and CDR2 SNTAGT. Deletions cut 6 bases from V and 3 bases from J, with 18 bases between. CDR3 length equals 15 residues. CDR3 loop: CASRDRDREFYEQYF. In DNA, the CDR3 is TGTGCCAGCAGGGACCGGGACCGGGAATTCTACGAGCAGTACTTC.

A single count supports this clone. The rearrangement joins TRBV7-2 to TRBJ2-7; no clear D gene. V was trimmed by 5 bases and J by 4 bases, leaving 9 bases between them. Germline CDR1 reads SGHTA; CDR2 reads FQGNSA. CDR3 length: 12 amino acids. In DNA form, the CDR3 reads TGTGCCAGCAGCCTCACTTCTTACGAGCAGTACTTC. This gives the protein CASSLTSYEQYF.

The chain joins TRBV19 to TRBJ2-3, with TRBD2 matching over 7 bases. The CDR3 loop spans 15 amino acids. The J segment lost 0 bases and the V segment lost 2 bases, leaving 2 bases of the junction unmatched. CDR1 and CDR2 (germline): LNHDA, SQIVND (reference sequence). The CDR3 here is CASSISGASTDTQYF. The CDR3, as DNA: TGTGCCAGTAGTATAAGCGGGGCAAGCACAGATACGCAGTATTTT. Combining the CDR3 with reference TRBV19 and TRBJ2-3 gives the whole variable domain DGGITQSPKYLFRKEGQNVTLSCEQNLNHDAMYWYRQDPGQGLRLIYYSQIVNDFQKGDIAEGYSVSREKKESFPLTVTSAQKNPTAFYLCASSISGASTDTQYFGPGTRLTVL.

This chain links TRBV7-6 with TRBJ2-7; 7 nucleotides align to TRBD2. In germline, CDR1 is SGHVS, CDR2 FNYEAQ. The CDR3 has 12 residues. The V gene end was trimmed by 2 bases and the J gene end by 5 bases; junction bases not matched to a gene: 0. The CDR3 loop is CASSLREDEQYF. The DNA of the CDR3 is TGTGCCAGCAGCTTACGGGAGGACGAGCAGTACTTC.

The chain has TRBV7-3 and TRBJ1-1; unclear D gene. CDR1 and CDR2 (germline): SGHTA, FQGTGA. The CDR3 extends over 15 amino acids. V was clipped by 2 bases and J by 3 bases, with 13 bases between them. The CDR3 coding sequence is TGTGCCAGCAGCTTAGCGGACGGTGGTTACACTGAAGCTTTCTTT. This encodes CASSLADGGYTEAFF.

The chain uses TRBV25-1 and TRBJ2-2, with TRBD2 identical over 9 bases. Losses at the gene ends were 8 bases for V and 6 bases for J; bases not matched to a gene: 10. CDR1 is MGHDK, CDR2 SYGVNS, per germline. This CDR3 is 15 amino acids long. CDR3 sequence: CASHGRGRASGELFF. The CDR3 DNA follows: TGTGCCAGCCACGGCCGCGGGAGGGCTTCCGGGGAGCTGTTTTTT.